The rows below give T cell receptor beta chains drawn from one sample of a study of vaccination effects on CD4 cells after COVID-19. Using immunoSEQ multiplex PCR, the repertoire was profiled, and TCRdb retains in-frame clones only, with some absent. The sample shows fewer than 40,000 clones, approximately 82% of them seen only once. Their recognized antigens are unknown. The source material was CD4+ T cells from PBMCs cultured with HCoV-NL63 spike peptides, sampled after COVID-19 vaccination. The origin of the receptors is a human donor who received a COVID-19 vaccine. Some clones in this sample may be carry-over from other donors' samples. Both conserved end residues are part of each CDR3. The D gene is left open where the match is weak. The size of a clone is reported for some rows only, either as once, few or many, or as a class for expanded clones.

v_gene: TRBV6-5
d_gene: NA
abundance: NA
j_gene: TRBJ1-1
CDR3nt: TGTGCCAGCATCTCCCCCCGCGAGGGCACTGAAGCTTTCTTT
CDR3aa: CASISPREGTEAFF

v_gene: TRBV27
d_gene: NA
abundance: NA
j_gene: TRBJ1-1
CDR3nt: TGTGCCAGCAGTTCGGTAGTTGGGAACACTGAAGCTTTCTTT
CDR3aa: CASSSVVGNTEAFF

v_gene: TRBV30
d_gene: NA
abundance: NA
j_gene: TRBJ2-5
CDR3nt: TGTGCCTGGAGTGTAGGGTTCGGGGCTCAAGAGACCCAGTACTTC
CDR3aa: CAWSVGFGAQETQYF

v_gene: TRBV9
d_gene: TRBD1
abundance: few
j_gene: TRBJ1-6
CDR3nt: TGTGCCAGCACCCGGGACAGGGGTAATTCACCCCTCCACTTT
CDR3aa: CASTRDRGNSPLHF

v_gene: TRBV25-1
d_gene: NA
abundance: NA
j_gene: TRBJ1-1
CDR3nt: TGTGCCAGCAATGACTCCGGAACAGGGAGTTATGACACTGAAGCTTTCTTT
CDR3aa: CASNDSGTGSYDTEAFF

v_gene: TRBV18
d_gene: NA
abundance: NA
j_gene: TRBJ2-1
CDR3nt: TGTGCCAGCGCAAGGGACGGGACCTACAATGAGCAGTTCTTC
CDR3aa: CASARDGTYNEQFF

v_gene: TRBV18
d_gene: NA
abundance: NA
j_gene: TRBJ2-2
CDR3nt: TGTGCCAGCTCACGATCGTCCCCGTCGGGTCGAACCGGGGAGCTGTTTTTT
CDR3aa: CASSRSSPSGRTGELFF

v_gene: TRBV30
d_gene: NA
abundance: NA
j_gene: TRBJ1-2
CDR3nt: TGTGCCTGGAGTGAGGGGTTGGATGGCTACACCTTC
CDR3aa: CAWSEGLDGYTF

v_gene: TRBV18
d_gene: NA
abundance: NA
j_gene: TRBJ1-3
CDR3nt: TGTGCCAGCTCACCCCTCCCAGGCAGGGGAGGCGGAAACACCATATATTTT
CDR3aa: CASSPLPGRGGGNTIYF

v_gene: TRBV13
d_gene: NA
abundance: NA
j_gene: TRBJ1-5
CDR3nt: TGTGCCAGCAGCTTAAATGGGCCCCAGGGCAATCAGCCCCAGCATTTT
CDR3aa: CASSLNGPQGNQPQHF

v_gene: TRBV28
d_gene: NA
abundance: NA
j_gene: TRBJ2-4
CDR3nt: TGTGCCAGCAGTTCCCCCCGGGGTGGGAACATTCAGTACTTC
CDR3aa: CASSSPRGGNIQYF

v_gene: TRBV9
d_gene: NA
abundance: once
j_gene: TRBJ1-2
CDR3nt: TGTGCCAGCAGCCCTTCCGGGACGTACTATGGCTACACCTTC
CDR3aa: CASSPSGTYYGYTF

v_gene: TRBV7-9
d_gene: NA
abundance: NA
j_gene: TRBJ1-6
CDR3nt: TGTGCCAGCAGGACAGCCGGAGGTTATTCACCCCTCCACTTT
CDR3aa: CASRTAGGYSPLHF

v_gene: TRBV5-5
d_gene: TRBD1
abundance: few
j_gene: TRBJ1-5
CDR3nt: TGTGCCAGCAGCCATACAGGGGGCTACAATCAGCCCCAGCATTTT
CDR3aa: CASSHTGGYNQPQHF

v_gene: TRBV28
d_gene: TRBD1
abundance: NA
j_gene: TRBJ1-1
CDR3nt: TGTGCCAGCAGTCCCGGGACAGGGTCGAACACTGAAGCTTTCTTT
CDR3aa: CASSPGTGSNTEAFF

v_gene: TRBV19
d_gene: TRBD2
abundance: few
j_gene: TRBJ2-2
CDR3nt: TGTGCCAACCCTCGGGGGGGCAGTACCGGGGAGCTGTTTTTT
CDR3aa: CANPRGGSTGELFF

v_gene: TRBV7-9
d_gene: NA
abundance: NA
j_gene: TRBJ2-5
CDR3nt: TGTGCCAGCAGCTTAGGAGTTGGCCAGTACTTC
CDR3aa: CASSLGVGQYF

v_gene: TRBV25-1
d_gene: NA
abundance: NA
j_gene: TRBJ2-5
CDR3nt: TGTGCCAGCAGTGTTCGGGATTCGCGGGGGACCCAGTACTTC
CDR3aa: CASSVRDSRGTQYF

v_gene: TRBV7-9
d_gene: NA
abundance: NA
j_gene: TRBJ1-1
CDR3nt: TGTGCCAGCAGCCCCCAGACGGAGAACACTGAAGCTTTCTTT
CDR3aa: CASSPQTENTEAFF

v_gene: TRBV7-2
d_gene: NA
abundance: NA
j_gene: TRBJ1-3
CDR3nt: TGTGCCAGCAGCTCTAGGCCCTCTGGCAACTCTGGAAACACCATATATTTT
CDR3aa: CASSSRPSGNSGNTIYF

v_gene: TRBV24-1
d_gene: TRBD2
abundance: once
j_gene: TRBJ2-3
CDR3nt: TGTGCCACCAGTGATCCCGGGACTAGCGGGGGGCGGCGCACAGATACGCAGTATTTT
CDR3aa: CATSDPGTSGGRRTDTQYF

v_gene: TRBV15
d_gene: NA
abundance: NA
j_gene: TRBJ2-3
CDR3nt: TGTGCCACCAGCACAAAACGCCCAGATACGCAGTATTTT
CDR3aa: CATSTKRPDTQYF

v_gene: TRBV30
d_gene: NA
abundance: NA
j_gene: TRBJ2-1
CDR3nt: TGTGCCTGGAGTGTGGGAGGATATGAGCAGTTCTTC
CDR3aa: CAWSVGGYEQFF

v_gene: TRBV2
d_gene: NA
abundance: NA
j_gene: TRBJ2-5
CDR3nt: TGTGCCAGCAGCCCGGGGTTTCAAGAGACCCAGTACTTC
CDR3aa: CASSPGFQETQYF

v_gene: TRBV6-6
d_gene: TRBD1
abundance: NA
j_gene: TRBJ1-2
CDR3nt: TGTGCCAGCAGCTACGGACAGGGGGTGGGCGGCTACACCTTC
CDR3aa: CASSYGQGVGGYTF

v_gene: TRBV9
d_gene: NA
abundance: NA
j_gene: TRBJ1-1
CDR3nt: TGTGCCAGCAGCACAGGGTTTCGGAACACTGAAGCTTTCTTT
CDR3aa: CASSTGFRNTEAFF

v_gene: TRBV5-4
d_gene: NA
abundance: NA
j_gene: TRBJ1-5
CDR3nt: TGTGCCAGCAGCTTGGGTATTCGTCAGCCCCAGCATTTT
CDR3aa: CASSLGIRQPQHF

v_gene: TRBV7-2
d_gene: TRBD1
abundance: NA
j_gene: TRBJ1-5
CDR3nt: TGTGCCAGCAGCCTCGGGACAGCCAGTGTTCAGCCCCAGCATTTT
CDR3aa: CASSLGTASVQPQHF

v_gene: TRBV19
d_gene: NA
abundance: NA
j_gene: TRBJ2-5
CDR3nt: TGTGCCAGTAGTCAAAGCGGCCAAGAGACCCAGTACTTC
CDR3aa: CASSQSGQETQYF

v_gene: TRBV7-8
d_gene: TRBD1
abundance: NA
j_gene: TRBJ2-1
CDR3nt: TGTGCCAGCAGCCTAGACAGGGCGGTTGAGCAGTTCTTC
CDR3aa: CASSLDRAVEQFF

v_gene: TRBV7-3
d_gene: TRBD1
abundance: once
j_gene: TRBJ2-7
CDR3nt: TGTGCCAGCAGCCCAGGGGGCTCCTACGAGCAGTACTTC
CDR3aa: CASSPGGSYEQYF

v_gene: TRBV7-2
d_gene: TRBD1
abundance: NA
j_gene: TRBJ1-5
CDR3nt: TGTGCCAGCAGCTTAGAGACAGGGGTCAATCAGCCCCAGCATTTT
CDR3aa: CASSLETGVNQPQHF

v_gene: TRBV27
d_gene: TRBD1
abundance: NA
j_gene: TRBJ1-1
CDR3nt: TGTGCCAGCAGTTTATCCGACAGGGTCGGCACTGAAGCTTTCTTT
CDR3aa: CASSLSDRVGTEAFF

v_gene: TRBV5-1
d_gene: NA
abundance: NA
j_gene: TRBJ2-5
CDR3nt: TGCGCCAGCAGCCTCACCTCCGCGGGGCAAGAGACCCAGTACTTC
CDR3aa: CASSLTSAGQETQYF

v_gene: TRBV5-1
d_gene: NA
abundance: NA
j_gene: TRBJ2-5
CDR3nt: TGCGCCAGCAGCTTGGATGCGGGGCTGTACCAAGAGACCCAGTACTTC
CDR3aa: CASSLDAGLYQETQYF

v_gene: TRBV7-8
d_gene: NA
abundance: once
j_gene: TRBJ2-1
CDR3nt: TGTGCCAGCAGCTCACACTCGGACTGGAGATTAAGAGAGCAGTTCTTC
CDR3aa: CASSSHSDWRLREQFF

v_gene: TRBV6-5
d_gene: NA
abundance: NA
j_gene: TRBJ1-3
CDR3nt: TGTGCCAGCAGTTACAGGGTCCGCTTCTCTGGAAACACCATATATTTT
CDR3aa: CASSYRVRFSGNTIYF

v_gene: TRBV19
d_gene: TRBD1
abundance: NA
j_gene: TRBJ1-2
CDR3nt: TGTGCCAGTAGTATAGATCTATGGGGACAGTATGGCTACACCTTC
CDR3aa: CASSIDLWGQYGYTF

v_gene: TRBV6-5
d_gene: NA
abundance: NA
j_gene: TRBJ1-1
CDR3nt: TGTGCCAGCCGTAGGTGGAACACTGAAGCTTTCTTT
CDR3aa: CASRRWNTEAFF

v_gene: TRBV7-8
d_gene: NA
abundance: NA
j_gene: TRBJ1-5
CDR3nt: TGTGCCAGCAGCTCCCTGTTGGGGAATCAGCCCCAGCATTTT
CDR3aa: CASSSLLGNQPQHF

v_gene: TRBV6-5
d_gene: NA
abundance: NA
j_gene: TRBJ1-2
CDR3nt: TGTGCCAGCAACGGACAGCTAATTAACTATGGCTACACCTTC
CDR3aa: CASNGQLINYGYTF

v_gene: TRBV4-3
d_gene: NA
abundance: few
j_gene: TRBJ1-5
CDR3nt: TGCGCCAGCAGCCAGGCGAATGCGGGTCAGCCCCAGCATTTT
CDR3aa: CASSQANAGQPQHF

v_gene: TRBV4-3
d_gene: NA
abundance: NA
j_gene: TRBJ1-1
CDR3nt: TGCGCCAGCAGCTCTGACGGGGGAAAGGACACTGAAGCTTTCTTT
CDR3aa: CASSSDGGKDTEAFF

v_gene: TRBV2
d_gene: TRBD1
abundance: NA
j_gene: TRBJ1-5
CDR3nt: TGTGCCAGCAGTCTACAGGGGGGAAATCAGCCCCAGCATTTT
CDR3aa: CASSLQGGNQPQHF

v_gene: TRBV7-2
d_gene: TRBD2
abundance: NA
j_gene: TRBJ2-1
CDR3nt: TGTGCCAGCAGCTCTAGGGCGAGCGGGGGGCGGTACAATGAGCAGTTCTTC
CDR3aa: CASSSRASGGRYNEQFF

v_gene: TRBV4-3
d_gene: NA
abundance: NA
j_gene: TRBJ1-1
CDR3nt: TGCGCCAGCAGCCAAGAACTCGCCACTGAAGCTTTCTTT
CDR3aa: CASSQELATEAFF

v_gene: TRBV10-3
d_gene: NA
abundance: NA
j_gene: TRBJ1-2
CDR3nt: TGTGCCATCAGTGGACAGGAAGCTTACTATGGCTACACCTTC
CDR3aa: CAISGQEAYYGYTF

v_gene: TRBV27
d_gene: NA
abundance: few
j_gene: TRBJ2-2
CDR3nt: TGTGCCAGCTGGGGCGTCTCCGGGGAGCTGTTTTTT
CDR3aa: CASWGVSGELFF

v_gene: TRBV19
d_gene: TRBD1
abundance: NA
j_gene: TRBJ2-5
CDR3nt: TGTGCCAGTAGTCGGACAGGGGGCCACGAGACCCAGTACTTC
CDR3aa: CASSRTGGHETQYF

v_gene: TRBV9
d_gene: NA
abundance: NA
j_gene: TRBJ1-3
CDR3nt: TGTGCCAGCAGCCCGAGTAGGTCTCCTTTTATTTCTGGAAACACCATATATTTT
CDR3aa: CASSPSRSPFISGNTIYF

v_gene: TRBV7-2
d_gene: NA
abundance: NA
j_gene: TRBJ2-6
CDR3nt: TGTGCCAGCAGCTTCCGTAGGGGTGGGGCCAACGTCCTGACTTTC
CDR3aa: CASSFRRGGANVLTF

v_gene: TRBV6-5
d_gene: TRBD1
abundance: NA
j_gene: TRBJ1-1
CDR3nt: TGTGCCAGCCACCGACAGGGATTGAACACTGAAGCTTTCTTT
CDR3aa: CASHRQGLNTEAFF